The 3 T cell receptor beta chains listed next were all sequenced from one sample in a study of shared clonotypes between healthy human individuals. Terminally differentiated effector memory CD45RA+ cells were excluded by CCR7 positive selection of CD45RO-negative cells. Clones were sequenced by immunoSEQ multiplex PCR, and TCRdb holds only the in-frame ones, with some missing. The sample yields roughly 570,000 clones, 98% seen once. The sample consisted of naive CD8+ T cells sorted from blood. These receptors all stem from a man in his thirties or forties in good health.

The CDR3 DNA reads TGTGCCAGCAGCTACCCTCAGGCTGATACGCAGTATTTT. This codes for CASSYPQADTQYF. The chain couples TRBV7-9 to TRBJ2-3; no firm D call. This CDR3 contains 13 residues. V shed 4 bases and J shed 6 bases, with 11 bases lying between them. Germline-derived CDR1 and CDR2 are SEHNR and FQNEAQ (reference sequence).

This chain uses TRBV9 with TRBJ1-1; D remains ambiguous. Germline V gene sequence: CDR1 SGDLS, CDR2 YYNGEE. The germline V and J ends were trimmed by 8 bases and 4 bases, with 9 bases remaining between them. The CDR3 extends over 11 amino acids. CDR3 DNA: TGTGCCAGTCGCCGGGGCACTGAAGCTTTCTTT. The encoded protein is CASRRGTEAFF.

V usage is TRBV29-1 and J usage is TRBJ2-1; D gene uncertain. V gave up 7 bases and J gave up 7 bases, with 8 bases separating them. In germline, CDR1 is SQVTM, CDR2 ANQGSEA. There are 10 residues in the CDR3. The chain's CDR3 is CSADENEQFF. The CDR3 region has the DNA TGCAGCGCGGACGAGAATGAGCAGTTCTTC.